These 14 T cell receptor beta chains originate from one sample sequenced in a study of blood T cell repertoires in COVID-19. Assay: immunoSEQ multiplex PCR; the TCRdb copy retains only in-frame clones and omits some. The table includes approximately 130,000 clones, 75% to 90% detected once. Sequencing used peripheral blood. These receptor sequences come from a human donor in a cohort sampled during active COVID-19.

V and J are TRBV2 and TRBJ1-4; TRBD1 might be the D (6 bases). Germline V gene sequence: CDR1 SNHLY, CDR2 FYNNEI. V was cut by 7 bases and J by 6 bases, with 15 bases left in between. The CDR3 consists of 14 residues. DNA of the CDR3: TGTGCCAGCACCCCATTTTCAGGGGATGAAAAACTGTTTTTT. It translates to CASTPFSGDEKLFF.

In DNA form, the CDR3 reads TGCGCCAGCCAATCCGCGCGGGGAAGCACTGAAGCTTTCTTT. Protein product: CASQSARGSTEAFF. This chain joins TRBV5-1 and TRBJ1-1; D is unresolved. This CDR3 region has 14 residues. Germline V lookup: CDR1 SGHRS, CDR2 YFSETQ. Trimming removed 7 bases from V and 4 bases from J, with 17 bases in between.

The rearrangement joins TRBV14 to TRBJ2-6; D is unclear. The ends were cut back, 0 bases at V and 4 bases at J, with 22 bases in the middle. The CDR3 spans 20 residues. Germline V CDR1 and CDR2: SGHDN, FVKESK. The chain's CDR3 is CASSQDLRRFRVDGANVLTF. CDR3 DNA: TGTGCCAGCAGCCAAGATCTAAGGCGGTTTAGAGTAGACGGGGCCAACGTCCTGACTTTC.

The V and J genes are TRBV4-3 and TRBJ2-1; D perhaps matches TRBD2 (6 bases). The CDR3 totals 15 residues. V gave up 0 bases and J gave up 7 bases, with 13 bases separating them. Germline loops: CDR1 LGHNA, CDR2 YSLEER. In DNA, the CDR3 is TGCGCCAGCAGCCAAGAAGGATACGGGAGTAATGAGCAGTTCTTC. It is translated as CASSQEGYGSNEQFF.

The V and J genes are TRBV7-2 and TRBJ2-5; 7 bases are shared with TRBD1. CDR1 is SGHTA and CDR2 is FQGNSA in the germline V gene. This CDR3 spans 12 amino acids. V shed 3 bases and J 13 bases; nucleotides not matched to a gene: 8. The CDR3 loop is CASSLFLGQRYF. In DNA form, the CDR3 reads TGTGCCAGCAGCTTGTTCTTGGGACAGAGGTACTTC. The entire variable domain, with the rest obtained from reference TRBV7-2 and TRBJ2-5, is as follows: GAGVSQSPSNKVTEKGKDVELRCDPISGHTALYWYRQSLGQGLEFLIYFQGNSAPDKSGLPSDRFSAERTGGSVSTLTIQRTQQEDSAVYLCASSLFLGQRYFGPGTRLLVL.

This rearrangement joins TRBV5-3 to TRBJ2-7, with D perhaps TRBD2 (5 bases). TRBV5-3 is an ORF for which the function is uncertain. This CDR3 is 16 amino acids long. The germline V and J ends were trimmed by 4 bases and 2 bases, with 19 bases remaining between them. CDR3 loop: CARSPPAVATTYEQYV. Written as DNA, the CDR3 is TGTGCCAGAAGCCCCCCCGCCGTAGCGACGACCTACGAGCAGTACGTC.

This chain links TRBV7-2 with TRBJ2-1, with D uncertain. Trimming cost V 5 bases and J 6 bases, with 11 bases left between them. From germline, CDR1 is SGHTA and CDR2 FQGNSA. The CDR3 is 13 residues long. CDR3 sequence reads: CASSAGSLNEQFF. The CDR3, as DNA: TGTGCCAGCAGCGCCGGGTCACTCAATGAGCAGTTCTTC.

This CDR3 reads CASSLGPSGGYNEQFF. The CDR3 DNA reads as TGTGCCAGCAGCTTAGGGCCTAGCGGGGGCTACAATGAGCAGTTCTTC. The rearrangement uses TRBV11-2 and TRBJ2-1; 10 bases align to TRBD2. Germline V CDR1 and CDR2: SGHAT, FQNNGV. Trimming took 1 base from V and 3 from J; bases not matched to a gene: 3. The CDR3 length is 16 residues.

This clone was detected ten times or more. The V call is TRBV9, the J call TRBJ2-1, with TRBD1 as a possible D gene (6 bases). V shed 4 bases and J shed 7 bases, with 21 bases lying between them. The CDR3 consists of 16 residues. Germline V gene sequence: CDR1 SGDLS, CDR2 YYNGEE. The CDR3 sequence: CASSPDPRGPSNEQFF. The CDR3 coding sequence is TGTGCCAGCAGCCCCGACCCCAGGGGTCCCTCAAATGAGCAGTTCTTC. Full variable domain (missing parts from reference TRBV9 and TRBJ2-1): DSGVTQTPKHLITATGQRVTLRCSPRSGDLSVYWYQQSLDQGLQFLIQYYNGEERAKGNILERFSAQQFPDLHSELNLSSLELGDSALYFCASSPDPRGPSNEQFFGPGTRLTVL.

The chain has TRBV2 and TRBJ2-7, with TRBD2 as a possible D gene (6 bases). V was pared by 5 bases and J by 1 base, with 9 bases between. This CDR3 comprises 13 residues. Germline values: CDR1 SNHLY, CDR2 FYNNEI. For the CDR3, the DNA is TGTGCCAGCAGTCGGGACTGGTCCTACGAGCAGTACGTC. Translated: CASSRDWSYEQYV.

The chain joins TRBV11-2 to TRBJ2-5, with D possibly matching TRBD1 (6 bases). Germline values: CDR1 SGHAT, CDR2 FQNNGV. V was cut by 4 bases and J by 5 bases, with 14 bases left in between. The CDR3 covers 14 residues. The CDR3 loop reads CASSSIQGWETQYF. CDR3 nucleotides: TGTGCCAGCAGCTCAATACAGGGATGGGAGACCCAGTACTTC.

The genes are TRBV5-4 and TRBJ2-5; a weak D match, TRBD2 (6 bases). The germline V gene has CDR1 SGHNT and CDR2 YYREEE (reference sequence). CDR3 length: 15 residues. Trimming shortened V by 3 bases and J by 1 base, and 13 bases separated the two germline ends. As DNA, the CDR3 is TGTGCCAGCAGCTCCCCCTTGGGGGGCCAAGAGACCCAGTACTTC. Its protein product is CASSSPLGGQETQYF.

V usage is TRBV25-1 and J usage is TRBJ2-5, with 7 bases fitting TRBD2. CDR3 length: 14 residues. Germline CDR1 reads MGHDK; CDR2 reads SYGVNS. Germline trimming cut 4 bases from V and 5 bases from J; bases unmatched to any gene: 7. This CDR3 is CASSVPGTIETQYF. The CDR3 region has the DNA TGTGCCAGCAGTGTACCAGGGACTATCGAGACCCAGTACTTC.

The rearrangement links TRBV6-6 to TRBJ1-4, with D uncertain. Germline lookup yields CDR1 MNHNY and CDR2 SVGAGI (reference sequence). The length of the CDR3 is 14 residues. V lost 2 bases and J 4 bases, leaving 8 bases between the germline ends. Written as DNA, the CDR3 is TGTGCCAGCAGTTACGCGGGGAGTAATGAAAAACTGTTTTTT. Encoded protein: CASSYAGSNEKLFF.